Following are 24 T cell receptor beta chains from one sample sequenced in a study of response to subunit inactivated influenza vaccine. TCRdb re-analysed the RT-PCR reads in MiXCR, keeping a single row per CDR3 protein. This table has more than 400,000 distinct CDR3 sequences, 6.5% to 8% appearing once. Sequencing used PBMCs from blood, obtained about 24 months after vaccination. These receptors all come from a man aged 45 to 75 who received an inactivated influenza vaccine.

This clonotype was counted ten times or more. The CDR3 loop reads CASSPQAGQETQYF. CDR3 bases: TGTGCCAGCAGCCCGCAAGCGGGGCAAGAGACCCAGTACTTC. J is TRBJ2-5 and V is TRBV7-2; 7 nucleotides match TRBD2. The CDR3 sequence is 14 residues long. Germline loops: CDR1 SGHTA, CDR2 FQGNSA. Losses at the gene ends were 5 bases for V and 2 bases for J; bases not matched to a gene: 5.

This clonotype was detected only a few times. This rearrangement joins TRBV4-1 to TRBJ2-7; 9 bases line up with TRBD1. The CDR3 is 16 amino acids. Germline CDR1 reads MGHRA; CDR2 reads YSYEKL. Trimming took 1 base from V and 0 from J; bases not matched to a gene: 4. CDR3 protein: CASSQAGQGLSYEQYF. CDR3 nucleotides: TGCGCCAGCAGCCAAGCGGGACAGGGCCTCTCCTACGAGCAGTACTTC.

This clonotype turned up a few times. The J gene is TRBJ1-1, the V gene TRBV2, with TRBD1 identical over 7 bases. The V gene end was trimmed by 10 bases and the J gene end by 4 bases; junction bases not matched to a gene: 15. The CDR3 has 15 residues. Germline V lookup: CDR1 SNHLY, CDR2 FYNNEI. The CDR3 nucleotides read TGTGCCATCACAACCCGACAAGGGGGCACCACTGAAGCTTTCTTT. Translating it yields CAITTRQGGTTEAFF.

This clonotype was seen a handful of times. The J gene is TRBJ2-1, the V gene TRBV24-1, with unresolved D. This CDR3 region has 12 residues. Germline assignment: CDR1 KGHDR and CDR2 SFDVKD. V was clipped by 5 bases and J by 5 bases, with 6 bases between them. This CDR3 is CATSARDNEQFF. In DNA, the CDR3 is TGTGCCACCAGTGCTCGAGACAATGAGCAGTTCTTC.

This clonotype came up a few times. The chain links TRBV28 to TRBJ2-5; no firm D call. Germline-derived CDR1 and CDR2 are MDHEN and SYDVKM. V was clipped by 8 bases and J by 5 bases, with 12 bases between them. The CDR3 has 12 residues. The CDR3 reads CASETPGETQYF. CDR3 DNA: TGTGCCAGCGAAACGCCCGGCGAGACCCAGTACTTC.

There are many counts of this clonotype. The chain carries TRBV4-2 and TRBJ2-2; TRBD1 aligns across 8 bases. From germline, CDR1 is LGHNA and CDR2 YNFKEQ. The ends lost 1 base at V and 0 bases at J; junction bases unmatched: 4. CDR3 length: 17 amino acids. As DNA, the CDR3 is TGTGCCAGCAGCCAAGTGCGGACAGGGACGAACACCGGGGAGCTGTTTTTT. It yields the protein CASSQVRTGTNTGELFF.

This clonotype turned up a few times. The V gene is TRBV5-1, the J gene TRBJ2-7; perhaps TRBD2 as D (5 bases). Trimming removed 4 bases at V and 3 bases at J, with 20 bases between. The CDR3 extends over 16 amino acids. Germline CDR1 is SGHRS and CDR2 is YFSETQ. CDR3 nucleotides: TGCGCCAGCAGCCAACGACCGCGCGGAGGTGGCTACGAGCAGTACTTC. Translation gives CASSQRPRGGGYEQYF.

This clonotype occurred a few times. The chain has TRBV11-2 and TRBJ2-1; 11 bases fit TRBD2. The CDR3 is 16 residues long. The germline CDR1 and CDR2 sequences are SGHAT and FQNNGV. V shed 6 bases, J shed 5 bases, and the junction held 9 bases outside the gene matches. CDR3 sequence reads: CASSQIPGLADNEQFF. CDR3 DNA sequence: TGTGCCAGCAGTCAAATTCCGGGACTAGCGGACAATGAGCAGTTCTTC.

The chain joins TRBV5-1 to TRBJ2-7; 8 bases align to TRBD2. This CDR3 comprises 16 residues. V was clipped by 1 base and J by 6 bases; unmatched bases: 12. CDR1 is SGHRS and CDR2 is YFSETQ in the germline V gene. CDR3 in DNA: TGCGCCAGCAGCTTGTTTTTGAGCGGGAGAGCTGGCGAGCAGTACTTC. Amino acids: CASSLFLSGRAGEQYF.

This clonotype has only a few counts. The gene calls are TRBV4-1 and TRBJ2-1; the D is unclear. The CDR3 has 13 amino acids. V lost 1 base, J lost 4 bases, and 5 bases lay in between. Germline V gene sequence: CDR1 MGHRA, CDR2 YSYEKL. The CDR3 sequence: CASSQVGYNEQFF. The CDR3 region has the DNA TGCGCCAGCAGCCAAGTGGGGTACAATGAGCAGTTCTTC.

The chain joins TRBV20-1 to TRBJ1-5; no clear D gene. The germline gives CDR1 DFQATT, CDR2 SNEGSKA (reference sequence). The CDR3 is made up of 12 amino acids. V gave up 4 bases and J gave up 5 bases, with 9 bases separating them. CDR3 sequence reads: CSAKRRDQPQHF. Written as DNA, the CDR3 is TGCAGTGCTAAACGGAGGGATCAGCCCCAGCATTTT.

In its sample, this clonotype was seen many times. This chain joins TRBV4-2 and TRBJ1-4, with D unresolved. The V end lost 2 bases, the J end lost 6 bases, and 13 bases lay between the germline ends. Germline V CDR1 and CDR2: LGHNA, YNFKEQ. The CDR3 runs 15 residues. The CDR3 reads CASSQIPKSDEKLFF. The CDR3 DNA follows: TGTGCCAGCAGCCAAATTCCCAAGAGCGATGAAAAACTGTTTTTT.

The chain recombines TRBV6-1 with TRBJ1-4; no reliable D call. CDR1 and CDR2 (germline): MNHNS, SASEGT. The CDR3 runs 15 residues. Trimming stripped 5 bases from V and 0 bases from J, with 10 bases between. The DNA of the CDR3 is TGTGCCAGCAGTCAAACACGAACAACTAATGAAAAACTGTTTTTT. Protein product: CASSQTRTTNEKLFF.

In its sample, this clonotype was seen a few times. This chain joins TRBV5-4 and TRBJ1-3; D is unclear. Trimming removed 4 bases at V and 0 bases at J, with 14 bases between. This CDR3 is built from 16 residues. CDR1 is SGHNT, CDR2 YYREEE, per germline (reference sequence). This chain's CDR3 is CASSARAPDSGNTIYF. CDR3 sequence (DNA): TGTGCCAGCAGCGCGCGGGCTCCGGACTCTGGAAACACCATATATTTT.

The chain recombines TRBV6-1 with TRBJ1-5, with 7 bases aligning to TRBD1. The germline V gene encodes CDR1 MNHNS and CDR2 SASEGT. This CDR3 region has 15 residues. With 7 bases clipped from V and 1 base from J, the junction kept 7 bases outside the gene matches. The CDR3 region has the DNA TGTGCCAGCACAAAGACAGGGAGAAGCAATCAGCCCCAGCATTTT. The encoded protein is CASTKTGRSNQPQHF.

V and J are TRBV7-6 and TRBJ2-7; D remains ambiguous. The V gene's germline CDR1 is SGHVS and CDR2 FNYEAQ. V was shortened by 5 bases and J by 6 bases, with 14 bases between the two germline ends. The CDR3 runs to 13 residues. The CDR3 DNA reads TGTGCCAGCAGCCTGAGGTACGGGTCCGAGCAGTACTTC. It codes for CASSLRYGSEQYF.

The genes are TRBV15 and TRBJ2-7; 7 bases align to TRBD1. Germline V lookup: CDR1 LNHNV, CDR2 YYDKDF (reference sequence). Germline trimming cut 4 bases from V and 2 bases from J; bases unmatched to any gene: 11. The CDR3 contains 16 residues. The CDR3 DNA follows: TGTGCCACCAGCACTCACAGGGGCCTGTCCACCTACGAGCAGTACTTC. Encoded protein: CATSTHRGLSTYEQYF.

This clonotype has at least ten counts. The rearrangement uses TRBV7-2 and TRBJ2-7; D remains unclear. CDR3 length equals 16 residues. V was pared by 1 base and J by 2 bases, with 15 bases between. Germline CDR1 and CDR2: SGHTA and FQGNSA. CDR3 sequence (DNA): TGTGCCAGCAGCTTAGTGGGCAGGTCTTTAACCTACGAGCAGTACTTC. It is translated as CASSLVGRSLTYEQYF.

The chain couples TRBV7-3 to TRBJ2-7; D gene ambiguous. There are 13 residues in the CDR3. The ends were cut back, 2 bases at V and 4 bases at J, with 9 bases in the middle. CDR1 SGHTA and CDR2 FQGTGA come from the germline V gene. The CDR3 nucleotides are TGTGCCAGCAGCTTAGTCCCAGGATACGAGCAGTACTTC. Translated, it gives CASSLVPGYEQYF.

This clonotype was picked up a small number of times. The V gene is TRBV20-1, the J gene TRBJ2-1, with a possible D match to TRBD2 (5 bases). Trimming stripped 6 bases from V and 6 bases from J, with 18 bases between. Germline loops: CDR1 DFQATT, CDR2 SNEGSKA (reference sequence). The length of the CDR3 is 14 residues. CDR3 residues: CSAPDSGLGNEQFF. The CDR3 DNA follows: TGCAGTGCCCCGGACTCCGGGTTAGGCAATGAGCAGTTCTTC.

V is TRBV5-1 and J is TRBJ2-7, with 8 positions matching TRBD1. In germline, CDR1 is SGHRS, CDR2 YFSETQ. The junction had 4 bases not matched to a gene; V was cut back by 5 bases and J by 3 bases. CDR3 size: 13 residues. This CDR3 reads CASRTGDNYEQYF. CDR3 coding DNA: TGCGCCAGCAGGACAGGGGACAACTACGAGCAGTACTTC.

The J gene is TRBJ2-2, the V gene TRBV4-3; TRBD2 might be the D (5 bases). Trimming took off 1 base at V and 6 bases at J, with 6 bases between the two ends. Germline loops: CDR1 LGHNA, CDR2 YSLEER. The CDR3 contains 13 residues. The CDR3 region is CASSQARAGELFF. The DNA for the CDR3 is TGCGCCAGCAGCCAAGCGAGGGCCGGGGAGCTGTTTTTT.

This clonotype has more than one count but fewer than ten. The chain recombines TRBV25-1 with TRBJ2-2, with D possibly TRBD2 on 5 matching bases. This CDR3 is 15 amino acids long. CDR1 and CDR2 from the germline V gene are MGHDK and SYGVNS. V lost 4 bases to trimming and J lost 5 bases, with 14 bases between them. The CDR3 DNA reads as TGTGCCAGCAGTGTAGTTGCCGGAGGAACCGGGGAGCTGTTTTTT. Protein sequence: CASSVVAGGTGELFF. Using reference TRBV25-1 and TRBJ2-2 for the parts outside the CDR3, the full variable domain is EADIYQTPRYLVIGTGKKITLECSQTMGHDKMYWYQQDPGMELHLIHYSYGVNSTEKGDLSSESTVSRIRTEHFPLTLESARPSHTSQYLCASSVVAGGTGELFFGEGSRLTVL.

This clonotype was observed many times. The chain has TRBV6-5 and TRBJ2-7; 7 nucleotides agree with TRBD1. The CDR3 runs to 15 residues. Looked up from germline, CDR1 is MNHEY and CDR2 is SVGAGI. J gave up 1 base and V 0 bases, and 3 bases lay outside the gene matches. The CDR3 is CASSYSNRGSYEQYF. In DNA form, the CDR3 reads TGTGCCAGCAGTTACTCGAACAGGGGATCCTACGAGCAGTACTTC.